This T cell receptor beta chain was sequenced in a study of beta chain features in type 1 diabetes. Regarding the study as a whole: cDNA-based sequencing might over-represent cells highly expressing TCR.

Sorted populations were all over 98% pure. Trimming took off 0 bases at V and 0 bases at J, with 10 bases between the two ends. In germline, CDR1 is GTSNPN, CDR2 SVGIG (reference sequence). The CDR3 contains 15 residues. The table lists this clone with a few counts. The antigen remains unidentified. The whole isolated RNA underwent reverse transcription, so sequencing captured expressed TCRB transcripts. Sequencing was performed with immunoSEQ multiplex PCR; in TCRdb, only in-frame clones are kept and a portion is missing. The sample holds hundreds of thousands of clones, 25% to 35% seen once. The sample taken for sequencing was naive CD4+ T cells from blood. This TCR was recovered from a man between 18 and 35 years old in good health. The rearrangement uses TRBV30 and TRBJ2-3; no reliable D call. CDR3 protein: CAWSVTLVSTDTQYF. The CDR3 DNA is TGTGCCTGGAGTGTAACCCTAGTAAGCACAGATACGCAGTATTTT.